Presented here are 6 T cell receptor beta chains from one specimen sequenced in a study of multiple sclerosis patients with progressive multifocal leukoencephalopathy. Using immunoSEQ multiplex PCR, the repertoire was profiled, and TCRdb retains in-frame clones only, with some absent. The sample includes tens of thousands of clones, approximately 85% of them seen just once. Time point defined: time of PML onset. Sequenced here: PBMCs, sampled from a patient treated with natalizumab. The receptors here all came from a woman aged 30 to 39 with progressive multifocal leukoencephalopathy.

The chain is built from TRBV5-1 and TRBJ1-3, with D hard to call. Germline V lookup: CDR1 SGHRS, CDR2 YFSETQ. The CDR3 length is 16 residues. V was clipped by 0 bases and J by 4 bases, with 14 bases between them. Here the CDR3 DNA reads TGCGCCAGCAGCTTGGCTGGCACGCAAAGAGGAAACACCATATATTTT. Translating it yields CASSLAGTQRGNTIYF.

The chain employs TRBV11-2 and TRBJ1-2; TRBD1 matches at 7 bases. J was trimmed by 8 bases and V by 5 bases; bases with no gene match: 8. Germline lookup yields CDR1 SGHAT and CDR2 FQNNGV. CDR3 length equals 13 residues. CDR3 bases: TGTGCCAGCAGCGAACAGGGGTTCGGGGGCTACACCTTC. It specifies CASSEQGFGGYTF.

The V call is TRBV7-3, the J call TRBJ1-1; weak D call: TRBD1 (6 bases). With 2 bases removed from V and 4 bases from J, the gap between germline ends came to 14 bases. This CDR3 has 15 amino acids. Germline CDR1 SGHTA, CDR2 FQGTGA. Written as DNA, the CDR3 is TGTGCCAGCAGCTTAGGAGGGGGTAGTGGCACTGAAGCTTTCTTT. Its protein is CASSLGGGSGTEAFF.

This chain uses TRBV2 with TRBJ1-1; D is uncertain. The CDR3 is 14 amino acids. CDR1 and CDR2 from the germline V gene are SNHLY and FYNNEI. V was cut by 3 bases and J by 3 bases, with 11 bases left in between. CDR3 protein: CASSEYPGDTEAFF. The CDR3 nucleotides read TGTGCCAGCAGTGAGTATCCTGGGGACACTGAAGCTTTCTTT.

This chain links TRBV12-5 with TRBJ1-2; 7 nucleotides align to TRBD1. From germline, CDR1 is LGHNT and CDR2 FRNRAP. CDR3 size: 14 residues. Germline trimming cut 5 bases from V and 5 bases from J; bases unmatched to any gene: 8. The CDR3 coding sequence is TGTGCTAGTGGTCTGGGGGACAGCCTTTATGGCTACACCTTC. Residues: CASGLGDSLYGYTF.

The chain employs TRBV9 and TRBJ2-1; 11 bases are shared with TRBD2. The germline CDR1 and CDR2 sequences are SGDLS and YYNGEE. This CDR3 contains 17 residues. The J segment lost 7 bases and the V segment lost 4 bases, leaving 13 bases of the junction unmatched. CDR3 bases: TGTGCCAGCAGCCTTATCCTAGCGGGAGGAATTAGGAATGAGCAGTTCTTC. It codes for CASSLILAGGIRNEQFF.